The 4 T cell receptor beta chains below all came from one sample that was sequenced in a study of T cells in Graves' hyperthyroidism and ophthalmopathy. TCR beta CDR3 sequences were amplified from RNA transcripts. The study used the HTBI primer set for a first-round RT-PCR of the TCR CDR3. TCRdb re-derived calls from the multiplex PCR reads in MiXCR, one entry per CDR3 protein. The sample lists more than 500,000 distinct CDR3 sequences, about half occurring once. Sequenced: peripheral blood or thyroid tissue (not recorded which). The source of these receptors is an adult woman with Graves' disease, either hyperthyroidism or ophthalmopathy (not recorded which).

This clonotype was recorded a few times. The chain links TRBV11-2 to TRBJ2-7; the D gene is possibly TRBD1 (6 bases). This CDR3 region has 14 residues. V lost 6 bases to trimming and J lost 1 base, with 13 bases between them. CDR1 is SGHAT, CDR2 FQNNGV, per germline. Written as DNA, the CDR3 is TGTGCCAGCAGTGAGGACAGTCGATCCTACGAGCAGTACTTC. It translates to CASSEDSRSYEQYF.

This chain uses TRBV7-3 with TRBJ1-1; weak D call: TRBD1 (6 bases). The V gene's germline CDR1 is SGHTA and CDR2 FQGTGA. V shed 2 bases and J shed 1 base, with 14 bases lying between them. The CDR3 has 16 residues. The CDR3 is CASSLGLNRANTEAFF. In DNA form, the CDR3 reads TGTGCCAGCAGCTTAGGCTTGAACAGGGCGAACACTGAAGCTTTCTTT.

The J gene is TRBJ2-6, the V gene TRBV19, with D possibly being TRBD2 (5 bases). Trimming left V 0 bases short and J 11 bases short, with 11 bases between. This CDR3 is 14 amino acids long. Germline V CDR1 and CDR2: LNHDA, SQIVND (reference sequence). The chain's CDR3 is CASSIDDGVYVLTF. For the CDR3, the DNA is TGTGCCAGTAGTATAGATGACGGGGTCTACGTCCTGACTTTC.

This clonotype was recorded many times. The chain carries TRBV15 and TRBJ2-5, with D unresolved. From germline, CDR1 is LNHNV and CDR2 YYDKDF (reference sequence). The CDR3 extends over 13 amino acids. V lost 1 base, J lost 3 bases, and 6 bases lay in between. CDR3 bases: TGTGCCACCAGCAGAGCCGCGAAAGAGACCCAGTACTTC. This gives the protein CATSRAAKETQYF.